This entry describes one T cell receptor beta chain. These data are taken from a study of OX40 agonist ivuxolimab in advanced cancers. Profiling relied on immunoSEQ multiplex PCR, and the TCRdb table lists in-frame clones only, not all of them. The table lists some 58,000 clones, 70% to 90% of them singletons. This CDR3 comprises 12 residues. V gave up 8 bases and J gave up 4 bases, with 12 bases separating them. Per germline, CDR1 SNHLY and CDR2 FYNNEI. This TCR was recovered from an adult with an advanced solid tumor such as melanoma, head and neck, liver or kidney cancer. The source material was CD4+ or CD8+ T cells sorted from blood, sampled in a trial of the OX40 agonist ivuxolimab. This chain joins TRBV2 and TRBJ2-7; no definite D call. The CDR3: CASHPASYEQYF. In DNA form, the CDR3 reads TGTGCCAGCCACCCCGCCTCTTACGAGCAGTACTTC.